Listed below are T cell receptor beta chains from one sample, sequenced in a study of cytomegalovirus exposure and HLA in healthy donors. The repertoire was sequenced with immunoSEQ multiplex PCR; TCRdb's copy has only in-frame clones and lacks some. Of fewer than 130,000 clones listed, 70% to 90% are singletons. The sample consisted of PBMCs. The receptors were sampled from a man in his forties in good health and CMV-seronegative. CDR3s include the opening cysteine and the closing phenylalanine or tryptophan. Fields, in order: clone size, D gene, V gene, J gene, CDR3 DNA, CDR3 protein. The D gene is left open where the match is weak. Rows give clone size only sometimes, using once, few, many, or a class for an expanded clone.

NA	TRBD2	TRBV9	TRBJ2-3	TGTGCCAGCGGAAAGCGGGGCTCCTCCGATACGCAGTATTTT	CASGKRGSSDTQYF
NA	NA	TRBV29-1	TRBJ2-3	TGCAGCGTTCGAAGGGGGAGCACAGATACGCAGTATTTT	CSVRRGSTDTQYF
NA	TRBD1	TRBV19	TRBJ1-1	TGTGCCAGTATACAGGGGACTGAAGCTTTCTTT	CASIQGTEAFF
few	NA	TRBV15	TRBJ1-5	TGTGCCACCAGCAGAGATGAGGCAGGACTACGGAGCAATCAGCCCCAGCATTTT	CATSRDEAGLRSNQPQHF
NA	NA	TRBV28	TRBJ2-1	NA	CASSSSASGGNEQFF
NA	NA	TRBV28	TRBJ2-7	TGTGCCAGCAGTTTGGTGTTGGAGCACGAGCAGTACTTC	CASSLVLEHEQYF
few	NA	TRBV5-1	TRBJ1-4	TGCGCCAGCAGCTTGAGCGCCCCGGTGGAAAAACTGTTTTTT	CASSLSAPVEKLFF
NA	NA	TRBV28	TRBJ2-7	TGTGCCAGCAGTACTTTGGGAGTGTCAATCTACGAGCAGTACTTC	CASSTLGVSIYEQYF
NA	NA	TRBV30	TRBJ1-3	TGTGCCTGGAGGTCCGGGATCTCTGGAAACACCATATATTTT	CAWRSGISGNTIYF
NA	NA	TRBV18	TRBJ2-5	TGTGCCAGCTCACCTCTCGGGACCAGGGGAAGGCGAGGAGAGACCCAGTACTTC	CASSPLGTRGRRGETQYF
NA	TRBD2	TRBV5-1	TRBJ2-7	TGCGCCAGCAGCTTGGGGCTAGCGGGGGGTATCTCCCACGAGCAGTACTTC	CASSLGLAGGISHEQYF
NA	NA	TRBV30	TRBJ1-2	TGTGCCTGGAGTGTAATTAGGGGGGGACGCGGCTACACCTTC	CAWSVIRGGRGYTF
NA	TRBD2	TRBV6-5	TRBJ2-7	TGTGCCAGCAGCAGGCTAGCGGGATACGAGCAGTACTTC	CASSRLAGYEQYF
NA	NA	TRBV5-1	TRBJ1-3	TGCGCCAGCAGCCCGAGCCAGGTTTCTGGAAACACCATATATTTT	CASSPSQVSGNTIYF
NA	NA	TRBV6-1	TRBJ1-1	TGTGCCAGCAGTGCGTTCGGGGTGAACACTGAAGCTTTCTTT	CASSAFGVNTEAFF
NA	TRBD1	TRBV7-2	TRBJ2-7	TGTGCTAGCAGCCGGGACAGGGGACTTTACGAGCAGTACTTC	CASSRDRGLYEQYF
NA	TRBD1	TRBV5-1	TRBJ2-7	TGCGCCAGCAGGTCCGGGACAGGGAACTACGAGCAGTACTTC	CASRSGTGNYEQYF
NA	NA	TRBV19	TRBJ2-5	TGTGCCAGTAGTATTTGGCTCGGGGGAGGCAAAGAGACCCAGTACTTC	CASSIWLGGGKETQYF
NA	NA	TRBV7-2	TRBJ2-7	TGTGCCAGCAGCTTCGGCGGATCCTACGAGCAGTACTTC	CASSFGGSYEQYF
NA	TRBD1	TRBV19	TRBJ1-2	TGTGCCAGTAGGGGTTTACTCGGACAGGGAGAAGGGAAAAATGGCTACACCTTC	CASRGLLGQGEGKNGYTF
NA	NA	TRBV30	TRBJ1-1	TGTGCCTGGAGTGTAGAGAATGAAGCTTTCTTT	CAWSVENEAFF
NA	TRBD1	TRBV6-6	TRBJ1-6	TGTGCCAGCACCACAACAGGGGTGAATTCACCCCTCCACTTT	CASTTTGVNSPLHF
NA	NA	TRBV30	TRBJ1-4	TGTGCCTGCGGGAGGGAAAAACTGTTTTTT	CACGREKLFF
NA	NA	TRBV30	TRBJ2-5	TGTGCCTGGAGCGGTGGACAGAGAGTTGAGACCCAGTACTTC	CAWSGGQRVETQYF
NA	NA	TRBV18	TRBJ2-3	TGTGCCAGCTCACTATCAGCGGCTGACACAGATACGCAGTATTTT	CASSLSAADTDTQYF
NA	TRBD2	TRBV6-5	TRBJ2-1	TGTGCCAGCAGCCTGACTAGCGGGGATTACCGGGAGCAGTTCTTC	CASSLTSGDYREQFF